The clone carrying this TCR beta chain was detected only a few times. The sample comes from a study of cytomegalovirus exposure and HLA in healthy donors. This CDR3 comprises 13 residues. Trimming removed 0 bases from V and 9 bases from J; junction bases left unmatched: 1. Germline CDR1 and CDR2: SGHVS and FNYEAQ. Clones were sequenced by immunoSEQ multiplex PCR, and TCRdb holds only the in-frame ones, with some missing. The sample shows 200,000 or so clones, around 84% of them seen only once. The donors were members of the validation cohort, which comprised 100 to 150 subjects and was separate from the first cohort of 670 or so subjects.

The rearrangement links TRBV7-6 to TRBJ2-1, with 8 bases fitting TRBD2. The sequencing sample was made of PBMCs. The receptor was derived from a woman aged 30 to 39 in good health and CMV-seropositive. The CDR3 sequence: CASSLAGGGEQFF. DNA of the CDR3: TGTGCCAGCAGCTTAGCCGGGGGGGGTGAGCAGTTCTTC.